This TCR beta chain was found in a study of shared clonotypes between healthy human individuals (dated by TCRdb to between 2020 and 2021). Notes on the research overall: The cohort comprised two women and a few men aged 18 to 49 years. For each donor, CD4 naive and CD4 memory were each given three plates, CD8 naive was given two plates, and CD8 memory was given one plate. To estimate repertoire size and how much clonotype sharing occurs between individuals, the study deeply sequenced the blood TCR repertoires of five healthy adults. To increase sequencing depth and limit assay-specific biases, different laboratories used diverse techniques to prepare libraries and sequence TCR repertoires. Between about 0.94 and 8.9 billion PBMCs per donor were obtained by leukapheresis. Study-level results and caveats: Rarefaction of sorted-subset datasets indicated incomplete sequencing despite the large sequencing depth. Because the study included a small number of donors, the genetic and exposure-history diversity represented was limited. Pairwise subsampling led to the expectation that sequencing depth would affect the degree of clonotype sharing among donors. Sampling was restricted to blood, and TCR repertoires in tissues likely differ from the TCR repertoires found in blood. Across a few donors, approximately 5% of naive CD4, around 3.3% of naive CD8, roughly 2.3% of memory CD4, and about 0.4% of memory CD8 clonotypes were shared. Clonotypes shared by all four sorted-subset donors showed higher generation probabilities than non-shared clonotypes. Naive subsets generally had larger estimated clonotype richness than memory subsets.

CD8 naive samples consisted of CD45RO-negative cells that were positively selected for CCR7, yielding a CD45RA+CCR7+ population without TemRA cells. The donors were healthy, HIV-negative adults with no recently reported acute infections or vaccinations. Every donor was a Caucasian adult living in Nashville, Tennessee, USA. Blood was collected by leukapheresis, and PBMCs were isolated by Ficoll-Histopaque density gradient centrifugation and then cryopreserved in liquid nitrogen vapor phase. Analytical flow cytometry was used to check the purity and quantity of each magnetically sorted T cell population. Genomic DNA was isolated from every sorted fraction and measured by UV absorbance on a Nanodrop 2000c. Inclusive of the bounding cysteine and phenylalanine, the CDR3 is 13 residues long. Only the CDR3 DNA stays, 39 bases, in frame from base 1. The germline V gene provides CDR1 SGHAT and CDR2 FQNNGV. Deletion took 0 bases off V and 3 bases off J, with a span of 6 bases between the germline ends.

Using the deep immunoSEQ assay, multiplex PCR amplified TCR CDR3 regions from genomic DNA. Extracted genomic DNA from each cell subset was distributed evenly across all wells of several immunoSEQ 96-well plates, and each plate was treated as a replicate. Each replicate PCR for sorted subsets received approximately 200 ng genomic DNA, equal to 30,000 or so T cell genomes. The purified libraries were quantified using a Qubit 3.0 fluorometer, sized with a Bioanalyzer 2100, and then quantified again using the KAPA Library Quantification kit. Each immunoSEQ 96-well plate was sequenced on its own single-read 150-cycle Illumina NextSeq 550 flow cell. The source study handled its data this way. Because the immunoSEQ output held only junctional sequences and lacked quality scores, the filtering could not match the filtering applied to full-length reads. Sequences were annotated with PyIR, a Python wrapper for IgBLAST v1.9, and V/J genes and CDR3 were assigned using IMGT germline references. Reads were removed for weak V/J assignments (E-value above 1e-6), missing CDR3, stop codons, out-of-frame junctions, or ambiguous translated residues. A V3J clonotype was defined by an identical inferred V gene, J gene, and CDR3 amino acid sequence. To compute the percentage overlap between repertoires, the number of shared unique clonotypes was divided by the size of the smaller repertoire. RTK rarefaction, the Chao1 estimator, and Recon v2.1 estimates of unobserved clonotypes were used to assess repertoire richness. For all TCRbeta clonotypes obtained by the gDNA method from a handful of donors, generation probabilities were computed with OLGA. TCRdb carries this immuneACCESS record with in-frame sequences only. Its versions omit some clonotypes, under half of them owing to an unresolved V gene in the studies checked, with the rest unexplained. Clone size and the V and J calls come from that table; the DNA yielded D and trimming. The sample includes approximately 1.9 million clones, with approximately 92% observed a single time. 1.5% to 2% of the sample belongs to the ten largest clones.

As to this clone: Its binding antigen is unknown. Within one base of it there is no much larger clone, and no base qualities were kept. The sample carries other DNA sequences with the same CDR3.

The chain links TRBV11-2 with TRBJ2-7, with no confident D gene call. Material for sequencing was naive CD8+ T cells from PBMCs. The sample's cell subset or site, from its label and the paper: CD45RA+CCR7+. The TCR sequence derives from a man between 18 and 29 years old in good health. Some clones in this sample may be carry-over from other donors' samples. The sequenced DNA is TGTGCCAGCAGCTTAGAGGCGATCTACGAGCAGTACTTC. This gives the protein CASSLEAIYEQYF.